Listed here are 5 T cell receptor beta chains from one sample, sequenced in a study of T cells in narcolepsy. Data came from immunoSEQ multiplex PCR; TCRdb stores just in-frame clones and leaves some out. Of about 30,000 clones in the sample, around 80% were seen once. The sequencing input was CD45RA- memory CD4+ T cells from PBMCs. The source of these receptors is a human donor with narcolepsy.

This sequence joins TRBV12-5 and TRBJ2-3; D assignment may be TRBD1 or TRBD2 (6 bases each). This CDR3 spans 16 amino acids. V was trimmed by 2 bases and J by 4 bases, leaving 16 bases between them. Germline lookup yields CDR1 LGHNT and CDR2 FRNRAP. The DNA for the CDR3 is TGTGCTAGTGGTTTGAAGGCGTCGGGGGCGGCAGATACGCAGTATTTT. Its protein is CASGLKASGAADTQYF.

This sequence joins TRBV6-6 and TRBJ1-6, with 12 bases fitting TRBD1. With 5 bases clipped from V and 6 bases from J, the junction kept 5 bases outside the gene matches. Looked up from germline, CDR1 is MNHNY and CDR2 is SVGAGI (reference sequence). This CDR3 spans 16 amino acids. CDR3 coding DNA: TGTGCCAGCAGTCCGGGACAGGGGGCGTTTAATTCACCCCTCCACTTT. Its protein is CASSPGQGAFNSPLHF.

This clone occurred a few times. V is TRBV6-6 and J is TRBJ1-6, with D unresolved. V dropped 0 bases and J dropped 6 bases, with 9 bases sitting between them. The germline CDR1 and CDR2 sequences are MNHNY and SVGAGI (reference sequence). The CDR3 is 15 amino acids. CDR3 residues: CASSYSRDSNSPLHF. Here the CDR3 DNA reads TGTGCCAGCAGTTACTCCCGAGACTCTAATTCACCCCTCCACTTT.

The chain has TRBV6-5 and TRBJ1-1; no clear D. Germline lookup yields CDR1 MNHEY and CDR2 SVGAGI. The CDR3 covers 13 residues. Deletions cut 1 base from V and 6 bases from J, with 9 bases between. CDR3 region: CASSYYTSSEAFF. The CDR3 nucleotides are TGTGCCAGCAGTTACTATACCTCCTCTGAAGCTTTCTTT.

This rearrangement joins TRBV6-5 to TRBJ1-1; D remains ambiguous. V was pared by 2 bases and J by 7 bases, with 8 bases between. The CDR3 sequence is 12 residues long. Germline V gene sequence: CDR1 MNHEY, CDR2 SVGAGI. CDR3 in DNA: TGTGCCAGCAGTTACGAGTGGGGTGAAGCTTTCTTT. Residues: CASSYEWGEAFF.